Only a few counts were recorded for the clone carrying this T cell receptor beta chain. The CDR3 consists of 14 residues. Germline V CDR1 and CDR2: MGHRA, YSYEKL. V dropped 1 base and J dropped 4 bases, with 7 bases sitting between them. Via MiXCR, TCRdb re-called the reads, giving one row per CDR3 protein. The repertoire has approximately 750,000 distinct CDR3 sequences, roughly a third of them found once; the top ten carry about 2.8%. This sample is part of a study of T cell repertoires in cytomegalovirus infection. The V call is TRBV4-1, the J call TRBJ2-2; possible D gene TRBD1, 6 bases. The sample was PBMCs. This TCR derives from a human donor in good health (CMV status not recorded). Some clones in this sample may be carry-over from other donors' samples. The CDR3 here is CASSQAQGTGELFF. The CDR3 DNA reads TGCGCCAGCAGCCAAGCACAGGGCACCGGGGAGCTGTTTTTT.